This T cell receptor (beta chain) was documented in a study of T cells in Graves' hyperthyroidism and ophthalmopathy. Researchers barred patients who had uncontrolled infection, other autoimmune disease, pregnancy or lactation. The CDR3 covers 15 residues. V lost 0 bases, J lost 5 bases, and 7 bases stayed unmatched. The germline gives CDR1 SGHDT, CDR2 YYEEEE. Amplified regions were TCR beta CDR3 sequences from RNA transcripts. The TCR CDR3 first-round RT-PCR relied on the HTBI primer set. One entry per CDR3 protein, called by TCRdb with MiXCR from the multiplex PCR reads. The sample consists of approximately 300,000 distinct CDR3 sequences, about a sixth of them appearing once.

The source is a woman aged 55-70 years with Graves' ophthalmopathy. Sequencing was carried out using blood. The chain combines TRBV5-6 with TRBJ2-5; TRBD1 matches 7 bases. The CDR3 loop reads CASSLDRGVKETQYF. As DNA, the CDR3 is TGTGCCAGCAGCTTGGACAGGGGTGTGAAGGAGACCCAGTACTTC.